This is a list of T cell receptor beta chains from one sample in a study of vaccination and CD4 T cells after COVID-19. TCRdb called the PCR reads again in MiXCR, with one record for every CDR3 protein. The data contain some 18,000 distinct CDR3 sequences, roughly 60% of them singletons. Their target antigens are unknown. Sequenced sample: CD4+ T cells from blood, cultured in vitro. The receptors stem from a human donor who had recovered from COVID-19. Each CDR3 is given with its conserved first and last residue. The D gene is left open where the match is weak. Size is omitted from some rows. Given values are once, few, many or a class for expanded clones.

d_call	v_call	clone_size	j_call	cdr3_aa	cdr3_nt
TRBD1	TRBV7-6	few	TRBJ1-1	CASSPGTGGEAFF	TGTGCCAGCAGCCCCGGGACAGGGGGGGAAGCTTTCTTT
TRBD1	TRBV30	few	TRBJ1-2	CAWSGDRAGGYTF	TGTGCCTGGAGTGGGGACAGGGCAGGTGGCTACACCTTC
-	TRBV6-5	-	TRBJ2-1	CASSYSRPRYNEQFF	TGTGCCAGCAGTTACTCAAGACCTAGATACAATGAGCAGTTCTTC
-	TRBV7-9	few	TRBJ1-3	CASSLTDYSGNTIYF	TGTGCCAGCAGTTTGACGGACTACTCTGGAAACACCATATATTTT
-	TRBV6-5	-	TRBJ1-3	CASSYSISAGAGNTIYF	TGTGCCAGCAGTTACTCGATCTCGGCAGGGGCGGGAAACACCATATATTTT
-	TRBV5-4	-	TRBJ2-7	CASSLGGTLSYEQYF	TGTGCCAGCAGCTTGGGCGGCACCCTCTCCTACGAGCAGTACTTC
TRBD2	TRBV20-1	-	TRBJ2-7	CSARGAGGRSYEQYF	TGCAGTGCTAGGGGCGCGGGAGGCCGCTCCTACGAGCAGTACTTC
-	TRBV29-1	once	TRBJ2-5	CSVGSAVGETQYF	TGCAGCGTTGGATCCGCGGTCGGGGAGACCCAGTACTTC
TRBD1	TRBV28	few	TRBJ1-2	CASSPDGQGRDGYTF	TGTGCCAGCAGTCCCGATGGACAGGGGCGCGATGGCTACACCTTC
-	TRBV19	-	TRBJ1-5	CASSMGPGQPQHF	TGTGCCAGTAGTATGGGACCGGGTCAGCCCCAGCATTTT
-	TRBV24-1	few	TRBJ2-7	CATSEAGVSYEQYF	TGTGCCACCAGTGAAGCAGGCGTTTCCTACGAGCAGTACTTC
-	TRBV28	few	TRBJ2-7	CASSQGGAGYEQYF	TGTGCCAGCAGCCAGGGGGGGGCGGGGTACGAGCAGTACTTC
-	TRBV6-1	few	TRBJ1-1	CASRAGQLNTEAFF	TGTGCCAGCAGAGCCGGACAGCTGAACACTGAAGCTTTCTTT
-	TRBV20-1	-	TRBJ1-4	CSVQAGEKLFF	TGCAGTGTCCAGGCGGGTGAAAAACTGTTTTTT
TRBD1	TRBV20-1	-	TRBJ2-6	CSARWQGAANVLTF	TGCAGTGCTAGGTGGCAGGGGGCGGCCAACGTCCTGACTTTC
-	TRBV6-1	few	TRBJ1-2	CASKRGERDGYTF	TGTGCCAGCAAAAGAGGGGAAAGGGATGGCTACACCTTC
TRBD1	TRBV7-9	once	TRBJ1-6	CASSSWTGSRNSPLHF	TGTGCCAGCAGCTCATGGACAGGGAGTAGGAATTCACCCCTCCACTTT
TRBD1	TRBV4-1	-	TRBJ1-1	CASSPGQGLNTEAFF	TGCGCCAGCAGCCCGGGACAGGGATTGAACACTGAAGCTTTCTTT
TRBD1	TRBV24-1	-	TRBJ2-7	CATRQGGEQYF	TGTGCCACCCGACAGGGGGGAGAGCAGTACTTC
TRBD2	TRBV10-3	once	TRBJ2-1	CAISATVAGYLNEQFF	TGTGCCATCAGTGCCACTGTAGCGGGGTACCTCAATGAGCAGTTCTTC
-	TRBV20-1	-	TRBJ2-7	CSASPTGRYEQYF	TGCAGTGCTAGCCCGACAGGCCGCTACGAGCAGTACTTC
TRBD2	TRBV30	few	TRBJ2-5	CAWSVSAGGGGETQYF	TGTGCCTGGAGTGTATCGGCGGGAGGAGGGGGGGAGACCCAGTACTTC
TRBD1	TRBV19	-	TRBJ2-7	CASSTRRGQGTYEQYF	TGTGCCAGTAGTACGCGGCGGGGACAGGGGACCTACGAGCAGTACTTC
-	TRBV20-1	-	TRBJ2-1	CSAYYNEQFF	TGCAGTGCTTACTACAATGAGCAGTTCTTC
-	TRBV2	-	TRBJ2-1	CASREARNEQFF	TGTGCCAGCCGTGAAGCCAGAAATGAGCAGTTCTTC
TRBD1	TRBV20-1	few	TRBJ1-1	CSAREPTGVEAFF	TGCAGTGCTAGAGAACCGACAGGGGTTGAAGCTTTCTTT
-	TRBV29-1	-	TRBJ1-2	CSVENNNYGYTF	TGCAGCGTTGAGAACAACAACTATGGCTACACCTTC
-	TRBV29-1	-	TRBJ2-7	CSVAYSYEQYF	TGCAGCGTTGCCTACTCCTACGAGCAGTACTTC
-	TRBV29-1	-	TRBJ2-5	CSVTGGTQYF	TGCAGCGTGACAGGAGGGACCCAGTACTTC
-	TRBV7-2	-	TRBJ2-1	CASSLAGGIDYNEQFF	TGTGCCAGCAGCTTAGCTGGCGGGATAGACTACAATGAGCAGTTCTTC
-	TRBV20-1	-	TRBJ1-5	CSATKLKRGNQPQHF	TGCAGTGCTACCAAATTGAAACGGGGGAATCAGCCCCAGCATTTT
-	TRBV5-3	-	TRBJ2-2	CASSQEGGAANTGELFF	TGTGCCAGCAGCCAAGAGGGGGGGGCCGCGAACACCGGGGAGCTGTTTTTT